The 27 T cell receptor beta chains below were found in one sample sequenced in a study of blood T cell repertoires in COVID-19. Method: immunoSEQ multiplex PCR; TCRdb's copy keeps in-frame clones and lacks some. The sample holds over 200,000 clones; approximately 83% are singletons and the top ten take about 2.5%. Input material: peripheral blood. The receptors derive from a woman aged 40-49 years with active or convalescent COVID-19.

This chain uses TRBV9 with TRBJ2-2; TRBD1 aligns across 10 bases. V gave up 2 bases and J gave up 6 bases; unmatched junction bases: 4. The germline V gene encodes CDR1 SGDLS and CDR2 YYNGEE. This CDR3 contains 15 residues. CDR3 nucleotides: TGTGCCAGCAGCGTGGGACAGGGGTTGGCCGGGGAGCTGTTTTTT. Translated: CASSVGQGLAGELFF.

This clone has a single count. This sequence joins TRBV6-6 and TRBJ1-2; 8 bases fit TRBD1. The germline V gene encodes CDR1 MNHNY and CDR2 SVGAGI (reference sequence). The J segment lost 6 bases and the V segment lost 2 bases, leaving 2 bases of the junction unmatched. CDR3 length equals 13 residues. CDR3 sequence reads: CASSYQQGDGYTF. In nucleotides, the CDR3 is TGTGCCAGCAGTTACCAACAGGGGGATGGCTACACCTTC.

CDR3 in DNA: TGTGCCAGCAGTGAAATATTTAACAGGGGAATGAAGCGGAACACTGAAGCTTTCTTT. It encodes CASSEIFNRGMKRNTEAFF. This chain connects TRBV2 to TRBJ1-1, with 7 bases lining up with TRBD1. This CDR3 has 19 amino acids. The germline V gene encodes CDR1 SNHLY and CDR2 FYNNEI. Trimming cost V 2 bases and J 1 base; bases outside gene matches: 16.

The V call is TRBV7-9, the J call TRBJ1-1, with D possibly TRBD1 on 5 matching bases. V was shortened by 2 bases and J by 5 bases, with 9 bases between the two germline ends. This CDR3 has 13 residues. CDR1 SEHNR and CDR2 FQNEAQ come from the germline V gene (reference sequence). This chain's CDR3 is CASSLRGDTEAFF. CDR3 sequence (DNA): TGTGCCAGCAGCTTACGGGGGGATACTGAAGCTTTCTTT.

V and J are TRBV19 and TRBJ1-2; 7 nucleotides line up with TRBD1. Germline V gives CDR1 LNHDA, CDR2 SQIVND (reference sequence). The CDR3 runs 14 residues. V lost 4 bases and J lost 2; bases outside the gene matches: 4. The CDR3: CASSNRGRNYGYTF. The CDR3 DNA reads as TGTGCCAGTAGTAACAGGGGAAGGAACTATGGCTACACCTTC. Complete variable domain (other parts from reference TRBV19 and TRBJ1-2): DGGITQSPKYLFRKEGQNVTLSCEQNLNHDAMYWYRQDPGQGLRLIYYSQIVNDFQKGDIAEGYSVSREKKESFPLTVTSAQKNPTAFYLCASSNRGRNYGYTFGSGTRLTVV.

This chain links TRBV4-3 with TRBJ1-4; possible D gene TRBD1, 6 bases. This CDR3 has 13 amino acids. The V end lost 6 bases, the J end lost 5 bases, and 10 bases lay between the germline ends. In germline, CDR1 is LGHNA, CDR2 YSLEER. The CDR3 here is CASSRQENEKLFF. DNA of the CDR3: TGCGCCAGCAGTCGACAGGAGAATGAAAAACTGTTTTTT.

The chain combines TRBV2 with TRBJ2-7; 7 nucleotides match TRBD2. The CDR3 is 14 amino acids. V gave up 5 bases and J gave up 6 bases; unmatched junction bases: 10. Per the germline V gene, CDR1 is SNHLY and CDR2 is FYNNEI. The CDR3 spells CASSPGLGPIEQYF. The DNA for the CDR3 is TGTGCCAGCAGTCCCGGACTAGGTCCTATCGAGCAGTACTTC.

The chain combines TRBV4-2 with TRBJ1-2; D remains unclear. Trimming took off 0 bases at V and 0 bases at J, with 14 bases between the two ends. The CDR3 contains 17 residues. Germline CDR1 LGHNA, CDR2 YNFKEQ. The CDR3 reads CASSQDYTDLTNYGYTF. The CDR3 DNA is TGTGCCAGCAGCCAAGATTACACAGACCTAACTAACTATGGCTACACCTTC.

This rearrangement joins TRBV24-1 to TRBJ2-2, with D uncertain. Germline values: CDR1 KGHDR, CDR2 SFDVKD. The CDR3 runs 16 residues. The V end was cut by 0 bases, the J end by 3 bases, with 10 bases between. The CDR3 protein is CATSDLRPEDTGELFF. Written as DNA, the CDR3 is TGTGCCACCAGTGATTTGCGGCCAGAGGACACCGGGGAGCTGTTTTTT.

The V call is TRBV14, the J call TRBJ1-1, with 7 bases matching TRBD1. J lost 5 bases, V lost 3 bases, and 6 bases had no gene match. Germline values: CDR1 SGHDN, CDR2 FVKESK. CDR3 length: 14 amino acids. Here the CDR3 reads CASSQTGLGTEAFF. The CDR3 nucleotides read TGTGCCAGCAGCCAGACAGGGTTGGGAACTGAAGCTTTCTTT. The variable domain in full, with the rest retrieved from reference TRBV14 and TRBJ1-1, is EAGVTQFPSHSVIEKGQTVTLRCDPISGHDNLYWYRRVMGKEIKFLLHFVKESKQDESGMPNNRFLAERTGGTYSTLKVQPAELEDSGVYFCASSQTGLGTEAFFGQGTRLTVV.

This chain links TRBV19 with TRBJ2-2; D not resolved. This CDR3 has 12 residues. V shed 3 bases and J shed 5 bases, with 4 bases lying between them. Looked up from germline, CDR1 is LNHDA and CDR2 is SQIVND (reference sequence). The CDR3 is CASSIVTGELFF. The CDR3 nucleotides are TGTGCCAGTAGTATCGTTACCGGGGAGCTGTTTTTT.

The chain employs TRBV5-6 and TRBJ2-3, with 9 bases matching TRBD2. Looked up from germline, CDR1 is SGHDT and CDR2 is YYEEEE. V was pared by 4 bases and J by 6 bases, with 6 bases of the junction left unmatched. This CDR3 is built from 14 residues. The CDR3 DNA reads as TGTGCCAGCAGCCGCGGGGGGGTCCCCGATACGCAGTATTTT. Its translation: CASSRGGVPDTQYF.

The rearrangement links TRBV10-1 to TRBJ2-5; tentatively, D is TRBD2 (6 bases). Germline lookup yields CDR1 WNHNN and CDR2 SYGVQD (reference sequence). The V end lost 2 bases, the J end lost 5 bases, and 9 bases lay between the germline ends. This CDR3 has 13 residues. As DNA, the CDR3 is TGCGCCAGCAGTGAGGGGGGGAGGGAGACCCAGTACTTC. Translation: CASSEGGRETQYF.

The genes are TRBV5-1 and TRBJ2-2; no firm D call. The CDR3 has 15 amino acids. Trimming left V 6 bases short and J 2 bases short, with 14 bases between. Germline V gene data show CDR1 as SGHRS and CDR2 as YFSETQ. The CDR3 loop reads CASKQVNLNTGELFF. CDR3 coding DNA: TGCGCCAGCAAGCAGGTGAATTTAAACACCGGGGAGCTGTTTTTT.

This clone was seen more than once but under ten times. The chain recombines TRBV6-4 with TRBJ2-2; TRBD2 aligns across 8 bases. CDR3 length equals 15 residues. The junction had 8 bases not matched to a gene; V was cut back by 6 bases and J by 5 bases. CDR1 is MRHNA and CDR2 is SNTAGT in the germline V gene. The CDR3 nucleotides read TGTGCCAGCAGCCCCTTAGCGGGGTCGACCGGGGAGCTGTTTTTT. Translating gives CASSPLAGSTGELFF.

This chain connects TRBV2 to TRBJ2-7; tentatively, D is TRBD2 (6 bases). The CDR3 extends over 12 amino acids. Trimming took 11 bases from V and 0 from J, leaving 11 bases between them. Germline CDR1 is SNHLY and CDR2 is FYNNEI. The CDR3 sequence: CAASGDSYEQYF. The CDR3 DNA sequence: TGTGCCGCCTCGGGGGACTCCTACGAGCAGTACTTC.

The V call is TRBV14, the J call TRBJ2-2; D perhaps matches TRBD2 (6 bases). V shed 3 bases and J shed 1 base, with 12 bases lying between them. Germline V lookup: CDR1 SGHDN, CDR2 FVKESK. This CDR3 contains 16 residues. CDR3 loop: CASSQLGGLNTGELFF. The DNA for the CDR3 is TGTGCCAGCAGCCAGCTCGGGGGACTGAACACCGGGGAGCTGTTTTTT.

This clone was counted once. J is TRBJ1-2 and V is TRBV5-8, with a weak D call TRBD1 (6 bases). Trimming pared 7 bases from V and 7 bases from J, leaving 20 bases between. Germline V lookup: CDR1 SGHTS, CDR2 YDEGEE. The CDR3 contains 14 residues. The CDR3 DNA reads as TGTGCCAGCGTACCACGGACAGTTCGTTCTGGCTACACCTTC. Encoded protein: CASVPRTVRSGYTF.

J is TRBJ1-2 and V is TRBV6-1, with unresolved D. Germline V gene sequence: CDR1 MNHNS, CDR2 SASEGT. Between the trimmed V and J ends, which lost 3 bases and 1 base, there was a span of 3 bases. The CDR3 is 12 residues long. As DNA, the CDR3 is TGTGCCAGCAGTGACGGTAACTATGGCTACACCTTC. Translation gives CASSDGNYGYTF.

The J gene is TRBJ2-2, the V gene TRBV7-6, with D possibly being TRBD1 (5 bases). From germline, CDR1 is SGHVS and CDR2 FNYEAQ. Trimming left V 3 bases short and J 8 bases short, with 13 bases between. This CDR3 spans 14 amino acids. CDR3 protein: CASSFDRAWGELFF. In DNA form, the CDR3 reads TGTGCCAGCAGCTTCGACAGAGCTTGGGGGGAGCTGTTTTTT. Full variable domain (rest looked up from reference TRBV7-6 and TRBJ2-2): GAGVSQSPRYKVTKRGQDVALRCDPISGHVSLYWYRQALGQGPEFLTYFNYEAQQDKSGLPNDRFSAERPEGSISTLTIQRTEQRDSAMYRCASSFDRAWGELFFGEGSRLTVL.

The chain has TRBV7-2 and TRBJ1-5, with 7 bases lining up with TRBD1. The CDR3 loop spans 14 amino acids. Germline assignment: CDR1 SGHTA and CDR2 FQGNSA. With 3 bases clipped from V and 5 bases from J, the junction kept 4 bases outside the gene matches. CDR3 residues: CASSFDREYQPQHF. The DNA for the CDR3 is TGTGCCAGCAGCTTTGACAGGGAATATCAGCCCCAGCATTTT. Together with reference TRBV7-2 and TRBJ1-5, the CDR3 gives the full variable domain: GAGVSQSPSNKVTEKGKDVELRCDPISGHTALYWYRQSLGQGLEFLIYFQGNSAPDKSGLPSDRFSAERTGGSVSTLTIQRTQQEDSAVYLCASSFDREYQPQHFGDGTRLSIL.

The chain links TRBV5-4 to TRBJ2-5, with TRBD2 matching 10 bases. There are 15 residues in the CDR3. CDR1 and CDR2 from the germline V gene are SGHNT and YYREEE (reference sequence). V trimming: 3 bases; J trimming: 5 bases; junction bases outside the gene matches: 7. CDR3 sequence (DNA): TGTGCCAGCAGCTCCCTCGAGCGGGGGGGGGAGACCCAGTACTTC. Its translation: CASSSLERGGETQYF.

V gene TRBV28 combines with J gene TRBJ2-3, with TRBD1 identical over 9 bases. Germline-derived CDR1 and CDR2 are MDHEN and SYDVKM. The CDR3 has 17 residues. V lost 5 bases to trimming and J lost 0 bases; unmatched junction nucleotides: 9. CDR3 in DNA: TGTGCCAGCAGTATCCCTCAGACAGGGGGTAGCACAGATACGCAGTATTTT. Residues: CASSIPQTGGSTDTQYF.

J is TRBJ2-5 and V is TRBV5-4; the match to TRBD2 covers 14 bases. Germline values: CDR1 SGHNT, CDR2 YYREEE (reference sequence). V lost 3 bases and J lost 5; bases outside the gene matches: 12. The CDR3 contains 18 residues. The CDR3 nucleotides read TGTGCCAGCAGCTCCCAATTGACTAGCGGGAGGGCCCAGGAGACCCAGTACTTC. Protein sequence: CASSSQLTSGRAQETQYF.

This clone came up once. The chain carries TRBV6-2 or TRBV6-3 and TRBJ1-2; D perhaps matches TRBD1 (5 bases). The V and J ends lost 6 bases and 5 bases respectively, with 22 bases between them. The CDR3 consists of 16 residues. From germline, CDR1 is MNHEY and CDR2 SVGEGT. In nucleotides, the CDR3 is TGTGCCAGCAGCCCGAACGGACTGCGGGGGTTGTATGGCTACACCTTC. Residues: CASSPNGLRGLYGYTF.

This chain connects TRBV5-1 to TRBJ1-1, with 7 bases aligning to TRBD1. Germline loops: CDR1 SGHRS, CDR2 YFSETQ. This CDR3 has 17 residues. Trimming cost V 0 bases and J 1 base; bases outside gene matches: 9. CDR3 loop: CASSLAPTGSGNTEAFF. The CDR3 coding sequence is TGCGCCAGCAGCTTGGCCCCGACAGGGTCGGGGAACACTGAAGCTTTCTTT. Full variable domain (missing parts from reference TRBV5-1 and TRBJ1-1): KAGVTQTPRYLIKTRGQQVTLSCSPISGHRSVSWYQQTPGQGLQFLFEYFSETQRNKGNFPGRFSGRQFSNSRSEMNVSTLELGDSALYLCASSLAPTGSGNTEAFFGQGTRLTVV.

The rearrangement links TRBV4-1 to TRBJ1-2, with 8 bases lining up with TRBD1. Germline V gene lookup returns CDR1 MGHRA and CDR2 YSYEKL. After removal of 2 bases from V and 2 bases from J, the junction contained 4 bases not matched to a gene. This CDR3 contains 15 residues. The CDR3 DNA follows: TGCGCCAGCAGCCAACCGGACAGGGTGAACTATGGCTACACCTTC. It is translated as CASSQPDRVNYGYTF.